This TCR beta chain stems from a study of blood T cell repertoires in COVID-19. On the study more broadly: COVID-19 samples collected from the United States, Italy and Spain covered acute and convalescent phases.

Clones were read by immunoSEQ multiplex PCR, and TCRdb kept only the in-frame ones, dropping some. The table has around 30,000 clones, more than 65% seen once; the top ten hold about an eighth. The TCR comes from a human donor in a cohort sampled during active COVID-19. The sample was peripheral blood.

This CDR3 reads CASSYGTGNNNEQFF. The CDR3 DNA reads TGTGCCAGCAGTTACGGGACAGGGAATAACAATGAGCAGTTCTTC. The chain employs TRBV6-5 and TRBJ2-1; 9 nucleotides agree with TRBD1. Per the germline V gene, CDR1 is MNHEY and CDR2 is SVGAGI. This CDR3 is 15 amino acids long. Trimming at V came to 2 bases and at J to 5 bases, leaving 4 bases not matched to a gene.